The following is a TCR beta chain sequence with its context. The sample originates from a study of tumor-infiltrating lymphocytes in primary liver carcinoma. Across the study: Patients underwent surgical resection for primary liver carcinoma. Participating patients were men and women between 30 and 69 years old. There were tumors of stage T1-T3 N0M0, each 4.2 to 10 cm across.

The authors made TCR beta cDNA from approximately 500 ng total RNA with a constant-region primer. Three nested multiplex PCR rounds of slightly modified ARM-PCR generated TCR beta libraries. TCRdb independently ran MiXCR on the multiplex PCR reads; one entry per CDR3 protein. This sample carries about 320,000 distinct CDR3 sequences, more than 55% of them seen once, and the ten largest clones take roughly 9%. Germline DNA was extracted alongside blood RNA, which was obtained from unsorted whole blood. Around 4 milliliters of peripheral blood were collected before surgery. The sample comprised peripheral blood. This clonotype was sampled from a man aged 35-49 years with primary liver carcinoma and hepatitis B virus infection.

The CDR3 loop is CASSWWGGSDTQYF. In nucleotides, the CDR3 is TGTGCCAGCAGTTGGTGGGGTGGCTCAGATACGCAGTATTTT. The chain joins TRBV6-2 or TRBV6-3 to TRBJ2-3, with unresolved D. Germline assignment: CDR1 MNHEY and CDR2 SVGEGT. The CDR3 totals 14 residues. Trimming stripped 4 bases from V and 4 bases from J, with 12 bases between.